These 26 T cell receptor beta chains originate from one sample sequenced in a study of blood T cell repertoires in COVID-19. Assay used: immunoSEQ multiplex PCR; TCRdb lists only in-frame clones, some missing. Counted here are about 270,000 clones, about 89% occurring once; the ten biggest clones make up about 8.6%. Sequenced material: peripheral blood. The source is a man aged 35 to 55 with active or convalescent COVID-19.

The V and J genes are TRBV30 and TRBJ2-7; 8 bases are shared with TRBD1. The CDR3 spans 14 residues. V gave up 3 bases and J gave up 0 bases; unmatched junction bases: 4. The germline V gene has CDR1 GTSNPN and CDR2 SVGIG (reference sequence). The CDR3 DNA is TGTGCCTGGAGCCCAGGGGGCTACTCCTACGAGCAGTACTTC. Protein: CAWSPGGYSYEQYF.

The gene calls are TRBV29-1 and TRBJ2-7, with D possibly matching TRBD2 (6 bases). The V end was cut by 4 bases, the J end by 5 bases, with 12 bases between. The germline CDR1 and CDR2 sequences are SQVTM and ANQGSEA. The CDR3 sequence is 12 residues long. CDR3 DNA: TGCAGCGTTGTGGGAGCGGGTCACGAGCAGTACTTC. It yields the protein CSVVGAGHEQYF.

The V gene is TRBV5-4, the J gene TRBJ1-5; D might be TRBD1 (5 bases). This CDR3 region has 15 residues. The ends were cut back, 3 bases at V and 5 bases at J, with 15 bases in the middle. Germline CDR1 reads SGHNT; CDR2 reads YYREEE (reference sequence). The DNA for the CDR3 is TGTGCCAGCAGCTCCCAAGGGGCCCAATATCAGCCCCAGCATTTT. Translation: CASSSQGAQYQPQHF.

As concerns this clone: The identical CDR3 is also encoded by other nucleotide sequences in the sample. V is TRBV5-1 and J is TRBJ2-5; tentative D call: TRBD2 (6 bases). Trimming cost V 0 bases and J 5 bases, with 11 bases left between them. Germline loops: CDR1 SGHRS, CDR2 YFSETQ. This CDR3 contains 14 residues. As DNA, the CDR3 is TGCGCCAGCAGCTTGGGGGGGGTCGGCGAGACCCAGTACTTC. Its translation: CASSLGGVGETQYF.

The CDR3 spells CASSKGRLAGIEQYF. The CDR3 DNA follows: TGTGCCAGCAGCAAAGGTCGACTAGCGGGAATTGAGCAGTACTTC. J is TRBJ2-7 and V is TRBV21-1; whether TRBD2, the table's D call, matches the DNA was not checked. TRBV21-1 is a known pseudogene. The length of the CDR3 is 15 residues.

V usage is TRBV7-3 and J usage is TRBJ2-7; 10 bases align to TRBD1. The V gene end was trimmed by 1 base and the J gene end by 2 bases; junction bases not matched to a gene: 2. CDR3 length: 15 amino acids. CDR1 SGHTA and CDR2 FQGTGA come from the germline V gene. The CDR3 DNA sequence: TGTGCCAGCAGCTTAAGTGGGACAGGGGCCTACGAGCAGTACTTC. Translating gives CASSLSGTGAYEQYF.

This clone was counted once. CDR3 in DNA: TGCGCCAGCAGCTTGGGAGGTTCGAGTGAAGCTTTCTTT. This sequence encodes CASSLGGSSEAFF. This sequence joins TRBV5-1 and TRBJ1-1; no definite D call. This CDR3 is 13 amino acids long. Germline CDR1 SGHRS, CDR2 YFSETQ. V was pared by 0 bases and J by 7 bases, with 10 bases between.

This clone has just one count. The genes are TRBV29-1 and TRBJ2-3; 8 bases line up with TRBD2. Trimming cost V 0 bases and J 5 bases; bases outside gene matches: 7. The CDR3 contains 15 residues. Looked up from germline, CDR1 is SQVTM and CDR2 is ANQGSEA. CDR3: CSVEDQREYLDTQYF. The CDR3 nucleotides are TGCAGCGTTGAAGATCAGCGGGAGTACCTAGATACGCAGTATTTT.

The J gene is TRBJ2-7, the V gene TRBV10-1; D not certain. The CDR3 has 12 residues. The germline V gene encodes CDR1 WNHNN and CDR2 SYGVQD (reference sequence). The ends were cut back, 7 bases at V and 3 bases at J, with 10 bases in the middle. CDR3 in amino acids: CASTSPGYEQYF. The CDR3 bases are TGCGCCAGCACATCCCCGGGCTACGAGCAGTACTTC.

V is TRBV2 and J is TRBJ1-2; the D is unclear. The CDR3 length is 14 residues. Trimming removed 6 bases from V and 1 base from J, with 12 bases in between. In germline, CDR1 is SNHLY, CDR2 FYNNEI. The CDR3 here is CASSTDGLNYGYTF. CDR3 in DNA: TGTGCCAGCAGCACGGACGGACTTAACTATGGCTACACCTTC. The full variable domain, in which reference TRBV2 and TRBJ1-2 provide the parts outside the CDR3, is EPEVTQTPSHQVTQMGQEVILRCVPISNHLYFYWYRQILGQKVEFLVSFYNNEISEKSEIFDDQFSVERPDGSNFTLKIRSTKLEDSAMYFCASSTDGLNYGYTFGSGTRLTVV.

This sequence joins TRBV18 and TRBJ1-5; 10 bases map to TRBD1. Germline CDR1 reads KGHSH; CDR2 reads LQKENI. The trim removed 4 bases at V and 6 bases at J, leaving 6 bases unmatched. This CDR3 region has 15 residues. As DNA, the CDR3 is TGTGCCAGCTCACGGGACAGGGGTGACGGTCAGCCCCAGCATTTT. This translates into CASSRDRGDGQPQHF.

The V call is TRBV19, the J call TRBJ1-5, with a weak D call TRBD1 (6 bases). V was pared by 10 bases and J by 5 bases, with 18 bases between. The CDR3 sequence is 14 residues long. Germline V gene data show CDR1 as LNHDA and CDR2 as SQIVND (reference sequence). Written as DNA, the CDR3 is TGTGCCACCTCTCGGGGGGCAGGAGATCAGCCCCAGCATTTT. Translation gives CATSRGAGDQPQHF.

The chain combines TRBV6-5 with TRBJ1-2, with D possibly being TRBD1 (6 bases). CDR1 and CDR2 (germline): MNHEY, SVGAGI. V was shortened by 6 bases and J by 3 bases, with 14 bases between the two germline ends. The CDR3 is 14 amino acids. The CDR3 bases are TGTGCCAGCAGCCAATCTTGGACAGACTATGGCTACACCTTC. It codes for CASSQSWTDYGYTF.

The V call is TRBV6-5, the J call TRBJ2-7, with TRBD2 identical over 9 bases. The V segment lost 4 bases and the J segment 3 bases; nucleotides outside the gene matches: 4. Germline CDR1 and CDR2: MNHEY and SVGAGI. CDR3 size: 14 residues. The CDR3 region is CASSLAGDLYEQYF. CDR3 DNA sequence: TGTGCCAGCAGTTTAGCGGGAGACCTCTACGAGCAGTACTTC.

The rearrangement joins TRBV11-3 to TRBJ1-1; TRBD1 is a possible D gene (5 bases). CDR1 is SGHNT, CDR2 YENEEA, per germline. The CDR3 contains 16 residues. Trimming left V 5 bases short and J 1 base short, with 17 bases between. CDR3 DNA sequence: TGTGCCAGCAGCATCCCAGGGAGCGGGAAGAACACTGAAGCTTTCTTT. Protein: CASSIPGSGKNTEAFF.

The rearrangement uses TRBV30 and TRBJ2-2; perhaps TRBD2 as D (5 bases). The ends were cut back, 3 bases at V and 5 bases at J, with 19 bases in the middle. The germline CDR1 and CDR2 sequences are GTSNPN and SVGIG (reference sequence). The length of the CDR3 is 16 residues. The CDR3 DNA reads TGTGCCTGGAGGAATAACGGGGTAGGGAATACCGGGGAGCTGTTTTTT. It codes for CAWRNNGVGNTGELFF.

CDR3 in amino acids: CASSLSSDTQYF. For the CDR3, the DNA is TGTGCCAGCAGTTTGTCGTCAGATACGCAGTATTTT. The gene calls are TRBV12-3 or TRBV12-4 and TRBJ2-3; D not certain. V shed 3 bases and J shed 4 bases, with 5 bases lying between them. This CDR3 has 12 residues.

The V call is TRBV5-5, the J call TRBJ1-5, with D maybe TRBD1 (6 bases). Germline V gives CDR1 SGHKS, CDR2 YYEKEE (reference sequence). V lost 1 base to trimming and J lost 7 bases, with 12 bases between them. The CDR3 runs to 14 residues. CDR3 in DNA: TGTGCCAGCAGCTTGAGACAGGACAGCCAGCCCCAGCATTTT. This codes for CASSLRQDSQPQHF.

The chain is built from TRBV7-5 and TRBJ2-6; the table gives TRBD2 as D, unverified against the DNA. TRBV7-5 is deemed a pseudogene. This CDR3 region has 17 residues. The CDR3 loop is CVRSLGRRVSGANVLTF. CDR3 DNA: TGTGTCAGAAGCTTAGGACGACGGGTCTCTGGGGCCAACGTCCTGACTTTC.

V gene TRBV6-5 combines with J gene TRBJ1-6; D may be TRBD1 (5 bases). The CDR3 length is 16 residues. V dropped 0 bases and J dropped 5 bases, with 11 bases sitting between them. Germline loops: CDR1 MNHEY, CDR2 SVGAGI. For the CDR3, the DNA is TGTGCCAGCAGTTACTCGTCGGGGGGGGATAATTCACCCCTCCACTTT. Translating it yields CASSYSSGGDNSPLHF.

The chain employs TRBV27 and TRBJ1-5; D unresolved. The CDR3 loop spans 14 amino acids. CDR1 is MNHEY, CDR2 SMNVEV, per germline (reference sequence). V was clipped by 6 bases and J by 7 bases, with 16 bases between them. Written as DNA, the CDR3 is TGTGCCAGCAGCTTGCCAGGTTATGACCAGCCCCAGCATTTT. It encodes CASSLPGYDQPQHF.

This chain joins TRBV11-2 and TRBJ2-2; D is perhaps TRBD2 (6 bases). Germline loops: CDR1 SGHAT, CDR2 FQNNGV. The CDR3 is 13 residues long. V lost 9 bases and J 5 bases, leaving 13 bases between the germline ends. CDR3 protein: CASVAEWTGELFF. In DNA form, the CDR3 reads TGTGCCAGTGTAGCGGAGTGGACCGGGGAGCTGTTTTTT. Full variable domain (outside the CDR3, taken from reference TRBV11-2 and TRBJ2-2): EAGVAQSPRYKIIEKRQSVAFWCNPISGHATLYWYQQILGQGPKLLIQFQNNGVVDDSQLPKDRFSAERLKGVDSTLKIQPAKLEDSAVYLCASVAEWTGELFFGEGSRLTVL.

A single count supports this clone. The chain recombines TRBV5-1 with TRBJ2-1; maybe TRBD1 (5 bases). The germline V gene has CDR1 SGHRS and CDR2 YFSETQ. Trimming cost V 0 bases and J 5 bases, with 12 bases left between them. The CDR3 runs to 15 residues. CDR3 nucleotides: TGCGCCAGCAGCTTGGCCGGAGTAGGGGACAATGAGCAGTTCTTC. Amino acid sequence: CASSLAGVGDNEQFF.

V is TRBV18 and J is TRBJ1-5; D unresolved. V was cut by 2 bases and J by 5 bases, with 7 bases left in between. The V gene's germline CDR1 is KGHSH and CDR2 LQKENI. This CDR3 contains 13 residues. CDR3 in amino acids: CASSPTQDQPQHF. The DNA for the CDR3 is TGTGCCAGCTCACCAACTCAGGATCAGCCCCAGCATTTT. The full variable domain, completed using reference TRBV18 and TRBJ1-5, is NAGVMQNPRHLVRRRGQEARLRCSPMKGHSHVYWYRQLPEEGLKFMVYLQKENIIDESGMPKERFSAEFPKEGPSILRIQQVVRGDSAAYFCASSPTQDQPQHFGDGTRLSIL.

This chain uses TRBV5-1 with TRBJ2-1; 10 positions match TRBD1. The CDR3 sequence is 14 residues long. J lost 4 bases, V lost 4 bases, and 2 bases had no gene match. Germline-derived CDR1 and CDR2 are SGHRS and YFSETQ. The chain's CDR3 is CASSMGQGYNEQFF. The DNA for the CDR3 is TGCGCCAGCAGCATGGGACAGGGGTACAATGAGCAGTTCTTC.

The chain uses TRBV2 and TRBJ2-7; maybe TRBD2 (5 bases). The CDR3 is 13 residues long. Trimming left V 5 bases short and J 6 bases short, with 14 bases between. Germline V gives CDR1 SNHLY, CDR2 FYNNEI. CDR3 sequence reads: CASSPLVSPEQYF. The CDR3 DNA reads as TGTGCCAGCAGTCCACTAGTGTCTCCCGAGCAGTACTTC.